This record covers a single T cell receptor (beta chain). As yet, its antigen is unknown. CDR3 length: 14 amino acids. In germline, CDR1 is SEHNR, CDR2 FQNEAQ (reference sequence). Trimming cost V 5 bases and J 3 bases, with 13 bases left between them. This sample was included in a study of long-term antiretroviral therapy in people with HIV. Whole-study findings and limits: HIV repertoires spanned tighter CDR3 length ranges than controls did. ART-treated samples gained diversity yet remained below transplant donor controls. ART adherence was not documented, and neither viral resistance nor therapy changes had any data.

Clinicians in the United States treated all participants with HIV. Assay version v3.0 of immunoSEQ was used, and it was run at survey level. Sequenced by immunoSEQ multiplex PCR; TCRdb stores in-frame clones only, minus some. The top ten clones hold around 13% of a sample with tens of thousands of clones, around 83% of them seen once. The gene calls are TRBV7-9 and TRBJ1-2, with D perhaps matching TRBD1 (6 bases). The sequencing here drew on unsorted PBMCs, taken 2.9 years after starting antiretroviral therapy. This receptor was identified in a man in his fifties or sixties with HIV. CDR3 nucleotide sequence: TGTGCCAGCAGCCCGGGGGCCCGATACTATGGCTACACCTTC. It yields the protein CASSPGARYYGYTF.